The 18 T cell receptor beta chains listed next were all sequenced from one sample in a study of CD8 T cells in Susac syndrome. An amount of RNA that ranged from roughly 0.5 to 1 ug was reverse transcribed with random hexamers. TCRdb reprocessed the immunoSEQ multiplex PCR reads with MiXCR, giving one entry per CDR3 protein. The sample consists of some 450,000 distinct CDR3 sequences, approximately 85% of them appearing once. The sequenced material came from CD8+ T cells from PBMCs. These TCRs come from a human donor with multiple sclerosis.

In its sample, this clonotype was seen a few times. The J gene is TRBJ1-2, the V gene TRBV30; tentatively, D is TRBD1 (5 bases). CDR1 and CDR2 (germline): GTSNPN, SVGIG (reference sequence). V was clipped by 4 bases and J by 5 bases, with 8 bases between them. The CDR3 has 11 amino acids. The CDR3 is CAWTGGYGYTF. CDR3 in DNA: TGTGCCTGGACCGGGGGATATGGCTACACCTTC.

J is TRBJ2-2 and V is TRBV5-1; D is uncertain. The CDR3 length is 12 residues. Trimming pared 4 bases from V and 8 bases from J, leaving 9 bases between. Germline V lookup: CDR1 SGHRS, CDR2 YFSETQ. CDR3 coding DNA: TGCGCCAGCAGCCTTACGGAAGGGGAGCTGTTTTTT. It is translated as CASSLTEGELFF.

In the case of this clonotype: At one boundary the junction diverges from the germline segment, which might be a read error. This chain joins TRBV14 and TRBJ2-7; D gene unclear. This CDR3 comprises 11 residues. The V gene's germline CDR1 is SGHDN and CDR2 FVKESK. The CDR3 sequence: CASSQPGDWSF. DNA of the CDR3: TGTGCCAGCAGCCAGCCGGGTGACTGGTCCTTC.

This clonotype was counted a single time. The chain carries TRBV12-3 or TRBV12-4 and TRBJ2-3; TRBD2 agrees at 7 bases. The CDR3 loop spans 16 amino acids. The trim removed 2 bases at V and 0 bases at J, leaving 5 bases unmatched. The CDR3 spells CASSLIWRGSTDTQYF. In DNA, the CDR3 is TGTGCCAGCAGTTTAATTTGGCGGGGGAGCACAGATACGCAGTATTTT.

The count of this clonotype is one. The genes are TRBV9 and TRBJ1-1; D not resolved. V gave up 2 bases and J gave up 0 bases, with 8 bases separating them. CDR1 and CDR2 from the germline V gene are SGDLS and YYNGEE. CDR3 length: 14 amino acids. The CDR3 bases are TGTGCCAGCAGCGTCGGGGTCATGAACACTGAAGCTTTCTTT. Its translation: CASSVGVMNTEAFF. Full variable domain (rest looked up from reference TRBV9 and TRBJ1-1): DSGVTQTPKHLITATGQRVTLRCSPRSGDLSVYWYQQSLDQGLQFLIQYYNGEERAKGNILERFSAQQFPDLHSELNLSSLELGDSALYFCASSVGVMNTEAFFGQGTRLTVV.

This chain uses TRBV12-3 or TRBV12-4 with TRBJ1-1, with D maybe TRBD1 (6 bases). The CDR3 is 12 residues long. The V gene lost 4 bases and the J gene lost 6 bases, with 9 bases spanning the gap. The CDR3 coding sequence is TGTGCCAGCAGTTCAGGGGAGGCTGAAGCTTTCTTT. It codes for CASSSGEAEAFF.

The CDR3 sequence is CASSYSGITGELFF. The CDR3 DNA follows: TGTGCCAGCAGTTATTCGGGGATCACCGGGGAGCTGTTTTTT. The chain uses TRBV6-5 and TRBJ2-2; D is perhaps TRBD2 (5 bases). V lost 3 bases to trimming and J lost 4 bases, with 9 bases between them. CDR1 MNHEY and CDR2 SVGAGI come from the germline V gene. This CDR3 region has 14 residues.

This clonotype was observed once. The chain joins TRBV2 to TRBJ2-1; TRBD2 aligns across 10 bases. The CDR3 extends over 13 amino acids. Trimming removed 7 bases from V and 9 bases from J; junction bases left unmatched: 6. CDR1 SNHLY and CDR2 FYNNEI come from the germline V gene. In nucleotides, the CDR3 is TGTGCCAGCACACTAGCGGGACATATTGAGCAGTTCTTC. Protein product: CASTLAGHIEQFF.

The chain carries TRBV19 and TRBJ2-7; D might be TRBD1 (6 bases). Trimming removed 3 bases from V and 6 bases from J, with 6 bases in between. This CDR3 contains 11 residues. Germline assignment: CDR1 LNHDA and CDR2 SQIVND (reference sequence). The CDR3 region has the DNA TGTGCCAGTAGTATGGGGGCCGAGCAGTACTTC. Protein sequence: CASSMGAEQYF.

This chain uses TRBV6-5 with TRBJ2-2; 11 bases agree with TRBD1. Germline V gene lookup returns CDR1 MNHEY and CDR2 SVGAGI. This CDR3 is 17 amino acids long. With 2 bases clipped from V and 7 bases from J, the junction kept 9 bases outside the gene matches. CDR3 bases: TGTGCCAGCAGTTACACCGGACAGGGGGCTTACAGCGGGGAGCTGTTTTTT. It is translated as CASSYTGQGAYSGELFF.

The chain has TRBV20-1 and TRBJ2-7; 8 bases are shared with TRBD1. The V and J ends lost 2 bases and 2 bases, in that order; junction bases with no gene match: 8. The CDR3 is made up of 15 amino acids. Germline V gene lookup returns CDR1 DFQATT and CDR2 SNEGSKA (reference sequence). CDR3 nucleotides: TGCAGTGCTAGAAATCCAGGGGGCGACCCCTACGAGCAGTACTTC. Translating gives CSARNPGGDPYEQYF.

J is TRBJ2-1 and V is TRBV3-1; TRBD2 aligns across 7 bases. The CDR3 contains 16 residues. V lost 1 base and J lost 4; bases outside the gene matches: 7. From germline, CDR1 is LGHDT and CDR2 YNNKEL (reference sequence). The CDR3 coding sequence is TGTGCCAGCAGCCAAGTCAAGCGGGGTATGTACAATGAGCAGTTCTTC. Amino acid sequence: CASSQVKRGMYNEQFF.

This clonotype was counted once. The CDR3 spells CASSLVGSSGTDTQYF. The CDR3 bases are TGTGCCAGCAGCTTAGTCGGGTCTAGCGGCACAGATACGCAGTATTTT. This chain links TRBV11-2 with TRBJ2-3; possibly TRBD2 for D (6 bases). CDR1 SGHAT and CDR2 FQNNGV come from the germline V gene. Trimming pared 1 base from V and 1 base from J, leaving 12 bases between. The CDR3 is 16 amino acids.

This rearrangement joins TRBV4-1 to TRBJ1-2; D gene unclear. This CDR3 is built from 14 residues. Trimming stripped 1 base from V and 6 bases from J, with 12 bases between. The V gene's germline CDR1 is MGHRA and CDR2 YSYEKL. CDR3 bases: TGCGCCAGCAGCCAAGTTGTCGTTATGGATGGCTACACCTTC. The encoded protein is CASSQVVVMDGYTF.

This chain joins TRBV15 and TRBJ2-1, with TRBD1 matching over 9 bases. The V segment lost 3 bases and the J segment 7 bases; nucleotides outside the gene matches: 7. The CDR3 consists of 15 residues. CDR1 and CDR2 (germline): LNHNV, YYDKDF (reference sequence). The CDR3 DNA reads TGTGCCACCAGCAGCTCGGGACAGGGTATGAATGAGCAGTTCTTC. Protein sequence: CATSSSGQGMNEQFF. The entire variable domain, with the rest obtained from reference TRBV15 and TRBJ2-1, is as follows: DAMVIQNPRYQVTQFGKPVTLSCSQTLNHNVMYWYQQKSSQAPKLLFHYYDKDFNNEADTPDNFQSRRPNTSFCFLDIRSPGLGDTAMYLCATSSSGQGMNEQFFGPGTRLTVL.

The chain links TRBV14 to TRBJ2-7; D unresolved. Germline values: CDR1 SGHDN, CDR2 FVKESK. The CDR3 loop spans 15 amino acids. The V and J ends lost 1 base and 3 bases respectively, with 13 bases between them. CDR3 residues: CASSQASVTYYEQYF. The DNA of the CDR3 is TGTGCCAGCAGCCAAGCGTCAGTAACCTACTACGAGCAGTACTTC.

This clonotype was seen once. Lacking the conserved final phenylalanine or tryptophan, this CDR3 likely reflects a read error. The genes are TRBV2 and TRBJ2-7; weak D call: TRBD1 (5 bases). Trimming stripped 8 bases from V and 3 bases from J, with 8 bases between. The CDR3 sequence is 11 residues long. Germline V CDR1 and CDR2: SNHLY, FYNNEI. CDR3 residues: CASLDNYEQYS. The CDR3 DNA follows: TGTGCCAGCTTGGACAACTACGAGCAGTACTCC.

This chain uses TRBV12-3 or TRBV12-4 with TRBJ2-7, with 7 nucleotides matching TRBD2. J lost 6 bases, V lost 4 bases, and 6 bases had no gene match. The CDR3 length is 13 residues. CDR3 nucleotides: TGTGCCAGCAGTTCCGGACCGGGGGGCGAGCAGTACTTC. This translates into CASSSGPGGEQYF.